The 2 T cell receptor beta chains below come from one sample, sequenced in a study of cytomegalovirus exposure and HLA in healthy donors. The PCR made use of 60 Vbeta and 13 Jbeta primers. Produced via immunoSEQ multiplex PCR; TCRdb's table is partial and in-frame only. The sample has 150,000 to 200,000 clones, around 85% seen once; the top ten hold more than 1.5%. The sequencing sample was made of PBMCs. These receptors came from a man younger than 35 in good health and CMV-seronegative.

This clone is a singleton in its sample. The chain combines TRBV9 with TRBJ2-7; 7 bases are a match to TRBD1. V dropped 0 bases and J dropped 2; count of bases not matched to a gene: 8. The CDR3 covers 16 residues. The germline gives CDR1 SGDLS, CDR2 YYNGEE. The CDR3 DNA is TGTGCCAGCAGCGTAGGGGGGACAGTGGAAACCTACGAGCAGTACTTC. It is translated as CASSVGGTVETYEQYF. The variable domain in full, completed from reference TRBV9 and TRBJ2-7, reads DSGVTQTPKHLITATGQRVTLRCSPRSGDLSVYWYQQSLDQGLQFLIQYYNGEERAKGNILERFSAQQFPDLHSELNLSSLELGDSALYFCASSVGGTVETYEQYFGPGTRLTVT.

This sequence joins TRBV6-4 and TRBJ2-3; 7 bases fit TRBD2. In germline, CDR1 is MRHNA, CDR2 SNTAGT. The CDR3 spans 15 residues. V shed 4 bases, J shed 1 base, and the junction held 5 bases outside the gene matches. CDR3: CASSGEGGGTDTQYF. In DNA, the CDR3 is TGTGCCAGCAGTGGGGAGGGAGGTGGCACAGATACGCAGTATTTT.